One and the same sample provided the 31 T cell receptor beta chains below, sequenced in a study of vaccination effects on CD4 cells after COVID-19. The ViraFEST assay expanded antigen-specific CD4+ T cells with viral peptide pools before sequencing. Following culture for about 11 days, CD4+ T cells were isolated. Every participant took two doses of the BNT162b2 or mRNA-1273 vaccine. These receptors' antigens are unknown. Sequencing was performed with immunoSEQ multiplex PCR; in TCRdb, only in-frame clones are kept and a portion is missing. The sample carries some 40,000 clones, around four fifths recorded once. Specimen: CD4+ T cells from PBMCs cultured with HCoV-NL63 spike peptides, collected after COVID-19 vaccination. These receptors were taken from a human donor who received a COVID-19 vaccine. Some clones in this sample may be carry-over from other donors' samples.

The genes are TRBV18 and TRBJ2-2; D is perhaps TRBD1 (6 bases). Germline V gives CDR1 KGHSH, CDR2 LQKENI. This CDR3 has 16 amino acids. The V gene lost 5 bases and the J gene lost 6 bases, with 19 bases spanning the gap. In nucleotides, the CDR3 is TGTGCCAGCTCATCCGGGACGCACAGGGTTTCCGGGGAGCTGTTTTTT. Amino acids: CASSSGTHRVSGELFF.

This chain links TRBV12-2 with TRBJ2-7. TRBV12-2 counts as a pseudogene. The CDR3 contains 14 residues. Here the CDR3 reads CASRLPTADYEQYV. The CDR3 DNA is TGTGCAAGTCGCCTCCCGACAGCGGACTACGAGCAGTACGTC.

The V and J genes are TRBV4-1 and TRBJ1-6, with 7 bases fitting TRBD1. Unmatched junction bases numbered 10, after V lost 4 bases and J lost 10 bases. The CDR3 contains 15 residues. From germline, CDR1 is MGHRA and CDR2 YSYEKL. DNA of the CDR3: TGCGCCAGCAGCCTGCGAGGGACAGAGACCTCACCCCTCCACTTT. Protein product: CASSLRGTETSPLHF.

CDR3 loop: CASSPTTRPGELFF. CDR3 nucleotide sequence: TGTGCCAGCAGCCCCACTACTAGACCCGGGGAGCTGTTTTTT. This sequence joins TRBV9 and TRBJ2-2; tentatively, D is TRBD2 (5 bases). There are 14 residues in the CDR3. V was pared by 4 bases and J by 6 bases, with 13 bases between. CDR1 is SGDLS and CDR2 is YYNGEE in the germline V gene.

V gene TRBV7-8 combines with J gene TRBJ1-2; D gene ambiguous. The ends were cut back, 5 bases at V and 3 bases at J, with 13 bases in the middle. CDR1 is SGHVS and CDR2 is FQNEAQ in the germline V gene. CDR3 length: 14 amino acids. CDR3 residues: CASSPPGFYYGYTF. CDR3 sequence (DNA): TGTGCCAGCAGCCCCCCGGGGTTTTACTATGGCTACACCTTC.

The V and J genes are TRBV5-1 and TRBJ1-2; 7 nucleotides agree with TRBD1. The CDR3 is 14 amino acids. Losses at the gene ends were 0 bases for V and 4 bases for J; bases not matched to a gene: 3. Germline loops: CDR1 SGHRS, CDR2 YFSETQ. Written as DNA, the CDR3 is TGCGCCAGCAGCTTGGGAGGGGGCAGCTATGGCTACACCTTC. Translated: CASSLGGGSYGYTF.

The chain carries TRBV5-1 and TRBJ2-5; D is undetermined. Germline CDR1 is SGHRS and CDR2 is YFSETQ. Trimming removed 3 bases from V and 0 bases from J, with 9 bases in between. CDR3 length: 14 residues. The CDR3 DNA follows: TGCGCCAGCAGCTATAACACAGACCAAGAGACCCAGTACTTC. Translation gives CASSYNTDQETQYF. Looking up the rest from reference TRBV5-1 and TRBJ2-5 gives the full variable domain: KAGVTQTPRYLIKTRGQQVTLSCSPISGHRSVSWYQQTPGQGLQFLFEYFSETQRNKGNFPGRFSGRQFSNSRSEMNVSTLELGDSALYLCASSYNTDQETQYFGPGTRLLVL.

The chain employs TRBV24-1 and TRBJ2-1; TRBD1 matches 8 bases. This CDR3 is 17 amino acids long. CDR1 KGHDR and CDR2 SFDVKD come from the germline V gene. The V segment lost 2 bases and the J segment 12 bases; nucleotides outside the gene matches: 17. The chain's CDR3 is CATSDSPGQGDFLLQFF. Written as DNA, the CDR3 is TGTGCCACCAGTGATTCCCCCGGACAGGGTGATTTTCTTCTGCAGTTCTTC.

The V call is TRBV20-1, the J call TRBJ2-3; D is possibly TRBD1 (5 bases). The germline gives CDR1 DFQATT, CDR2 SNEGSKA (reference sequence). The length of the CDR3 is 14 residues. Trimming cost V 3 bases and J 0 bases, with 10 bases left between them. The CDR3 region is CSASQGPSTDTQYF. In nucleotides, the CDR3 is TGCAGTGCTAGTCAGGGCCCTAGCACAGATACGCAGTATTTT.

The CDR3 DNA reads TGTGCCAGCAGTAGCACTAGCGGGGGAAGCACCGGGGAGCTGTTTTTT. Translated, it gives CASSSTSGGSTGELFF. V and J are TRBV2 and TRBJ2-2; 11 bases align to TRBD2. CDR1 is SNHLY and CDR2 is FYNNEI in the germline V gene. The CDR3 is made up of 16 amino acids. V shed 5 bases and J 4 bases; nucleotides not matched to a gene: 6.

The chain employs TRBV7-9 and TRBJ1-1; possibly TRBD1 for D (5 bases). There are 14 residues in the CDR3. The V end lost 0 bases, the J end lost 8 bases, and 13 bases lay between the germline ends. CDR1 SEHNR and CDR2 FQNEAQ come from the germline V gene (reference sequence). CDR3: CASSLAGVGGEAFF. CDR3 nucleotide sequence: TGTGCCAGCAGCTTAGCTGGTGTGGGGGGAGAAGCTTTCTTT.

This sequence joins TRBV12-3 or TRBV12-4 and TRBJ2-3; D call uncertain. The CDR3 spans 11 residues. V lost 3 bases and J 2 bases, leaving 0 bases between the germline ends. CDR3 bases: TGTGCCAGCAGTTTCACAGATACGCAGTATTTT. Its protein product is CASSFTDTQYF.

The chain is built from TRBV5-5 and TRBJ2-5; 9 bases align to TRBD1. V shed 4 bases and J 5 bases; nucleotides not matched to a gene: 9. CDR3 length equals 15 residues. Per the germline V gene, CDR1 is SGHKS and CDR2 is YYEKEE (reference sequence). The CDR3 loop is CASSRQGGVEETQYF. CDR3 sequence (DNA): TGTGCCAGCAGCCGACAGGGGGGAGTTGAGGAGACCCAGTACTTC.

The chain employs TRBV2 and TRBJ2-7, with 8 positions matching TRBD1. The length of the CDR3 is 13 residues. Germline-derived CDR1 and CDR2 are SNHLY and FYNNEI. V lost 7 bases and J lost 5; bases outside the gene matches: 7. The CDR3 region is CASNRQGMDEQYV. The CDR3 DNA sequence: TGTGCCAGCAATAGACAGGGGATGGACGAGCAGTACGTC.

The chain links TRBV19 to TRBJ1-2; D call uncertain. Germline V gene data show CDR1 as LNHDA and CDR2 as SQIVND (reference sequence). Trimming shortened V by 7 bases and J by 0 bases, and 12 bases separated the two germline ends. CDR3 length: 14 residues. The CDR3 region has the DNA TGTGCCAGTAAGGTGGCAGTTGCTAACTATGGCTACACCTTC. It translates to CASKVAVANYGYTF.

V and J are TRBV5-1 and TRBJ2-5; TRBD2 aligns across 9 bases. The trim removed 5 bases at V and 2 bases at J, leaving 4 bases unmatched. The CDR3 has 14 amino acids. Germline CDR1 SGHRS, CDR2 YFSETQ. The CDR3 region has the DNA TGCGCCAGCAGTTTGACTAGCGGACAAGAGACCCAGTACTTC. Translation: CASSLTSGQETQYF.

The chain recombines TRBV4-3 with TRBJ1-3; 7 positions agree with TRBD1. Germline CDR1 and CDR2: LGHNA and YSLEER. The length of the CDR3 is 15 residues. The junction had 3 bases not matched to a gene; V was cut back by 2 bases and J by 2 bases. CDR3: CASSQKGATGNTIYF. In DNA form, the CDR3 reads TGCGCCAGCAGCCAAAAGGGGGCGACTGGAAACACCATATATTTT.

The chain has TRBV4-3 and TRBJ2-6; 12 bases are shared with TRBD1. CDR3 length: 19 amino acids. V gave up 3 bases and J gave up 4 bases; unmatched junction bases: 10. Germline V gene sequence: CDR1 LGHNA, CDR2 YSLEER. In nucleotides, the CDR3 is TGCGCCAGCAGCCAGCAGAGGGGACAGGGGGCGCCCGGGGCCAACGTCCTGACTTTC. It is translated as CASSQQRGQGAPGANVLTF.

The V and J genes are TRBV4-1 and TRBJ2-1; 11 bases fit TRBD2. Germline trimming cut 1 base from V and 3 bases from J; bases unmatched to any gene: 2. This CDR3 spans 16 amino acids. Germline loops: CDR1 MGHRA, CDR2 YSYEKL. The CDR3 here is CASSQGGLADYNEQFF. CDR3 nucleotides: TGCGCCAGCAGCCAAGGGGGACTAGCGGACTACAATGAGCAGTTCTTC.

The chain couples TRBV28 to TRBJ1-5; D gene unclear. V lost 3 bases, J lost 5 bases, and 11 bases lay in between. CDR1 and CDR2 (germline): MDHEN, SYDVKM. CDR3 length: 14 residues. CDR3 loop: CASSLSTAYQPQHF. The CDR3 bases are TGTGCCAGCAGTTTGTCGACCGCCTATCAGCCCCAGCATTTT.

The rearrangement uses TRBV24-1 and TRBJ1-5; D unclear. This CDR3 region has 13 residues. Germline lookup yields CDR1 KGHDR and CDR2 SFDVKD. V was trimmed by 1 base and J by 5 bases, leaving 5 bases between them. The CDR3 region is CATSDFGDQPQHF. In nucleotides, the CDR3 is TGTGCCACCAGTGATTTCGGCGATCAGCCCCAGCATTTT.

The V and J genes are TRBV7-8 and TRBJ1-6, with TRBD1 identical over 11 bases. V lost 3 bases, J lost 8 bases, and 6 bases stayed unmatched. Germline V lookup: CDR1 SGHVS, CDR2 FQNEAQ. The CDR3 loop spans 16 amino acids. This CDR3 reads CASSFSGTGGDSPLHF. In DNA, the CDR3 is TGTGCCAGCAGCTTTTCCGGGACAGGGGGGGATTCACCCCTCCACTTT.

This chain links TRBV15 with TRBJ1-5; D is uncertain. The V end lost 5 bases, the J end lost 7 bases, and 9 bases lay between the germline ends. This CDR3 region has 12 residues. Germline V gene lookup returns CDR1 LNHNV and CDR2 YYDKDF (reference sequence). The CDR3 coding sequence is TGTGCCACCAGCGTCGCGGGACAGCCCCAGCATTTT. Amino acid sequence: CATSVAGQPQHF.

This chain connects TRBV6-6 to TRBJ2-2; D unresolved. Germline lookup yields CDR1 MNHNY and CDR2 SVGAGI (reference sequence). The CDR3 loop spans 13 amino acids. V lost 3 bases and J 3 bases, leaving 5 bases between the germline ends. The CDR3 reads CASSYSYTGELFF. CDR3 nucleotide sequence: TGTGCCAGCAGTTATTCATACACCGGGGAGCTGTTTTTT.

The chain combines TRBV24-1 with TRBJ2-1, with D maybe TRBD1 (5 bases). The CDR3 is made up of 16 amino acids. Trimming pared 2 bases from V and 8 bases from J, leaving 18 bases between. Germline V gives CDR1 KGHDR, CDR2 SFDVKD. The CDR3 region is CATSDSLLNDRDEQFF. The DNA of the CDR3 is TGTGCCACCAGTGATTCCTTACTAAACGACAGAGATGAGCAGTTCTTC.

CDR3 sequence reads: CASSPFRATPGETQYF. CDR3 DNA sequence: TGCGCCAGCAGCCCGTTTAGGGCCACCCCGGGGGAGACCCAGTACTTC. The gene calls are TRBV5-1 and TRBJ2-5; a weak D match, TRBD2 (5 bases). In germline, CDR1 is SGHRS, CDR2 YFSETQ. V lost 4 bases, J lost 5 bases, and 21 bases lay in between. The CDR3 spans 16 residues.

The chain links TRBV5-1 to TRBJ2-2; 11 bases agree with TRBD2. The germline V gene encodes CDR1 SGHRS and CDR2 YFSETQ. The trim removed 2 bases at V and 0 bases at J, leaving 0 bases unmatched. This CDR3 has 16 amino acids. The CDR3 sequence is CASSFSGGANTGELFF. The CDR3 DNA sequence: TGCGCCAGCAGCTTTAGCGGGGGGGCGAACACCGGGGAGCTGTTTTTT.

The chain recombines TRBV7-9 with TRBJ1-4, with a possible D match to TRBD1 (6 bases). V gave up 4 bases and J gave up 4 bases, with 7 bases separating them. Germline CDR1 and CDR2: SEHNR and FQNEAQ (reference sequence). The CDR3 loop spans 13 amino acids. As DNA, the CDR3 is TGTGCCAGCAGCTGGGGGCTTAATGAAAAACTGTTTTTT. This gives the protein CASSWGLNEKLFF.

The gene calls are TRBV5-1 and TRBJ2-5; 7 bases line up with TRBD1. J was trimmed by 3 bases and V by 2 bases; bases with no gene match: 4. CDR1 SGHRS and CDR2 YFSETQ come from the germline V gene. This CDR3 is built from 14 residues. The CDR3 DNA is TGCGCCAGCAGCTTCCCCGGGACAGAAGAGACCCAGTACTTC. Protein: CASSFPGTEETQYF.

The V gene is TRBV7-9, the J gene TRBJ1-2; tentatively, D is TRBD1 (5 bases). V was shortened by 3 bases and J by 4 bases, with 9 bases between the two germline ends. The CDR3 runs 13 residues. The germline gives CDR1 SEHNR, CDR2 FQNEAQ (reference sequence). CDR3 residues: CASSFGGSYGYTF. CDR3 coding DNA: TGTGCCAGCAGCTTCGGGGGGTCCTATGGCTACACCTTC.

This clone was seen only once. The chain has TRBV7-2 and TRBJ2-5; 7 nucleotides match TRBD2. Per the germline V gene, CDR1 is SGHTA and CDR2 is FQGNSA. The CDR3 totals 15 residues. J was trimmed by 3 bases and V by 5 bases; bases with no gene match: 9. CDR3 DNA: TGTGCCAGCAGCCCCGGCTCGGGGGGTGAAGAGACCCAGTACTTC. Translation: CASSPGSGGEETQYF.